Detailed here is one T cell receptor beta chain. Different DNA sequences within this sample yield the same CDR3. Germline CDR1 reads SGHKS; CDR2 reads YYEKEE (reference sequence). Trimming cost V 5 bases and J 5 bases, with 10 bases left between them. The CDR3 has 13 residues. Study processing details: Amplified reference gene primers provided the basis for estimating nucleated cell counts. The method was immunoSEQ multiplex PCR; TCRdb's version includes in-frame clones alone and lacks a portion of them. V, J and clone size reflect that table, while D and trimming were determined from the DNA. Of under 45,000 clones listed, about 85% were seen once; the top ten hold over 35%. The data stem from a study of blood T cell repertoires in COVID-19. In the study overall: The United States, Italy and Spain provided the acute and convalescent COVID-19 samples. From T cells, B-cell-depleted T cells, or PBMCs came the material, which was cDNA or gDNA.

The source is a man in his 60s with active or convalescent COVID-19. V is TRBV5-5 and J is TRBJ1-4; D may be TRBD1 (5 bases). The sequencing input was peripheral blood. This CDR3 is CASSGGLNEKLFF. DNA of the CDR3: TGTGCCAGCAGTGGGGGACTAAATGAAAAACTGTTTTTT.